Listed here are 3 T cell receptor beta chains from one sample, sequenced in a study of blood T cell repertoires in COVID-19 (TCRdb year 2020). The library was prepared using the immunoSEQ multiplex PCR assay. TCRdb took over this immuneACCESS table, retaining in-frame rearrangements with V and J assigned. Such tables are incomplete; in checked studies, under half of the missing clones stem from an unresolved V gene, and the remainder is unexplained. This sample comprises a few hundred thousand clones, about 90% of them detected only once. Together, the top ten hold approximately 7.8% of the sample. The sample was peripheral blood. The receptors originated from a woman in her forties or fifties who had recovered from COVID-19.

The chain couples TRBV7-9 to TRBJ1-2; 8 bases line up with TRBD1. Germline lookup yields CDR1 SEHNR and CDR2 FQNEAQ (reference sequence). Unmatched junction bases numbered 6, after V lost 2 bases and J lost 4 bases. The CDR3 has 15 residues. The CDR3 sequence is CASSLPRTGFYGYTF. The CDR3 nucleotides are TGTGCCAGCAGCTTACCCCGGACAGGGTTCTATGGCTACACCTTC.

The chain recombines TRBV3-1 (or the pseudogene TRBV3-2) with TRBJ2-7; 9 bases are a match to TRBD1. CDR1 and CDR2 (germline): LGHDT, YNNKEL (reference sequence). The CDR3 is made up of 17 amino acids. The J segment lost 2 bases and the V segment lost 1 base, leaving 9 bases of the junction unmatched. The CDR3 DNA reads as TGTGCCAGCAGCCAAGGAGGAGGACAGGGGACCCCCTACGAGCAGTACTTC. Its protein is CASSQGGGQGTPYEQYF.

The chain is built from TRBV29-1 and TRBJ2-1, with D unresolved. Trimming shortened V by 6 bases and J by 1 base, and 4 bases separated the two germline ends. The length of the CDR3 is 11 residues. Germline loops: CDR1 SQVTM, CDR2 ANQGSEA. In DNA, the CDR3 is TGCAGCGTCCCATCCTACAATGAGCAGTTCTTC. It codes for CSVPSYNEQFF.